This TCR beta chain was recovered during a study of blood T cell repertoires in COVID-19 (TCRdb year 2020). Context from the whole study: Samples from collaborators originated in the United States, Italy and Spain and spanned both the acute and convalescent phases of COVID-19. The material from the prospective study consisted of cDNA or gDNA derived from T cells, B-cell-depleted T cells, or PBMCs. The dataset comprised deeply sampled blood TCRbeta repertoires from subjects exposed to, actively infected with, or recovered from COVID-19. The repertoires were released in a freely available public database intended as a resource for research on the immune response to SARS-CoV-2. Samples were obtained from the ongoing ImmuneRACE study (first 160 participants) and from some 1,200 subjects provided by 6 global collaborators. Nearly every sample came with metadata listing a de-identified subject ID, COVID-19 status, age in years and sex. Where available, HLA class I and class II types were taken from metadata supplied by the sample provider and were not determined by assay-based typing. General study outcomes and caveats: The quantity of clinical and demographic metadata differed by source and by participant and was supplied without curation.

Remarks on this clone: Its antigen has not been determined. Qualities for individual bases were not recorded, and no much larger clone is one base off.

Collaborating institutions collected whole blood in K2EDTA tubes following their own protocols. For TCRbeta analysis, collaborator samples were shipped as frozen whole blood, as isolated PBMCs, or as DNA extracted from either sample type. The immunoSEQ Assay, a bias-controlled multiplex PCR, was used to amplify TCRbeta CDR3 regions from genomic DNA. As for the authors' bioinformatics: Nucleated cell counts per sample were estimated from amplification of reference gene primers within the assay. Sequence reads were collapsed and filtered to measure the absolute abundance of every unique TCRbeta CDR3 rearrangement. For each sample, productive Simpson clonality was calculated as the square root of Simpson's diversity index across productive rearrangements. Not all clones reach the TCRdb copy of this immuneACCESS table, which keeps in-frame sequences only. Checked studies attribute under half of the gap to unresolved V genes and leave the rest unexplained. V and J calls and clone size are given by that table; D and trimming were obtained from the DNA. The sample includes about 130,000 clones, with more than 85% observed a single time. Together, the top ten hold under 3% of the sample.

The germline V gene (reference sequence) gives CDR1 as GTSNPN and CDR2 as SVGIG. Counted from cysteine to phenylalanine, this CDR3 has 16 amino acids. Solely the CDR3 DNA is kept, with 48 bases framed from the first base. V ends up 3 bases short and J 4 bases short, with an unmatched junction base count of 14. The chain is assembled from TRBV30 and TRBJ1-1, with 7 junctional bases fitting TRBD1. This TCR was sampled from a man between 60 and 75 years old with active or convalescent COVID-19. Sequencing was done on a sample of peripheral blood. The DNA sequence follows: TGTGCCTGGAGCCTCACCCGGACAGGAGCGATCACTGAAGCTTTCTTT. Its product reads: CAWSLTRTGAITEAFF.